Presented here are 26 T cell receptor beta chains from one specimen sequenced in a study of a mutant IDH1 vaccine in newly diagnosed glioma. Libraries were prepared by immunoSEQ multiplex PCR; TCRdb keeps only in-frame clonotypes and omits some of them. The sample lists about 66,000 clones, just over 85% seen once, with around 2.9% in the top ten. Time point meaning: baseline, week 1 (first vaccination visit). As to treatment: pre-vaccination baseline after standard-of-care therapy. Source: PBMCs, taken from a glioma patient treated with radiotherapy, temozolomide or both. The source is a man aged 25-40 years with glioma.

This chain uses TRBV7-8 with TRBJ2-3; 11 bases fit TRBD2. CDR3 size: 16 residues. Trimming cost V 2 bases and J 4 bases; bases outside gene matches: 5. Germline lookup yields CDR1 SGHVS and CDR2 FQNEAQ. The CDR3 region has the DNA TGTGCCAGCAGCTTATTAGCGGGGGGGCCTCCAGATACGCAGTATTTT. It encodes CASSLLAGGPPDTQYF.

V and J are TRBV15 and TRBJ2-3, with a weak D call TRBD2 (6 bases). The germline V gene encodes CDR1 LNHNV and CDR2 YYDKDF (reference sequence). The V end was cut by 1 base, the J end by 6 bases, with 17 bases between. CDR3 length: 16 residues. The CDR3, as DNA: TGTGCCACCAGCAGAGCGACAGCGGGCACCCGGGATACGCAGTATTTT. It codes for CATSRATAGTRDTQYF.

The rearrangement joins TRBV4-1 to TRBJ2-7, with a possible D match to TRBD1 (6 bases). The CDR3 length is 14 residues. V shed 1 base and J shed 0 bases, with 7 bases lying between them. Germline lookup yields CDR1 MGHRA and CDR2 YSYEKL. Written as DNA, the CDR3 is TGCGCCAGCAGCCAAGGGACAGCCTCCTACGAGCAGTACTTC. Protein product: CASSQGTASYEQYF.

The V call is TRBV27, the J call TRBJ2-1; TRBD1 agrees at 10 bases. The V segment lost 4 bases and the J segment 9 bases; nucleotides outside the gene matches: 9. The germline gives CDR1 MNHEY, CDR2 SMNVEV (reference sequence). This CDR3 is built from 15 residues. The CDR3: CASSSRDRGSGEQFF. The CDR3 nucleotides are TGTGCCAGCAGTTCACGGGACAGGGGTTCCGGTGAGCAGTTCTTC.

This clone has only a few counts. The chain couples TRBV4-2 to TRBJ1-1; unclear D gene. This CDR3 has 13 residues. Trimming removed 0 bases at V and 3 bases at J, with 5 bases between. From germline, CDR1 is LGHNA and CDR2 YNFKEQ. The CDR3 loop reads CASSQERDTEAFF. The CDR3, as DNA: TGTGCCAGCAGCCAAGAGAGGGACACTGAAGCTTTCTTT.

The J gene is TRBJ2-1, the V gene TRBV4-2; D is possibly TRBD2 (7 bases). Germline V gene sequence: CDR1 LGHNA, CDR2 YNFKEQ. This CDR3 region has 16 residues. V was pared by 0 bases and J by 7 bases, with 16 bases between. The CDR3 sequence is CASSQDPGGLGNEQFF. The CDR3 DNA reads as TGTGCCAGCAGCCAAGATCCGGGGGGCCTGGGGAATGAGCAGTTCTTC.

V gene TRBV5-6 combines with J gene TRBJ1-5; weak D call: TRBD1 (6 bases). V dropped 1 base and J dropped 9 bases, with 14 bases sitting between them. The CDR3 totals 14 residues. Germline CDR1 SGHDT, CDR2 YYEEEE. The CDR3 protein is CASSLWGGGRPQHF. CDR3 DNA: TGTGCCAGCAGCTTGTGGGGAGGGGGGCGGCCCCAGCATTTT. The full variable domain, its missing parts supplied by reference TRBV5-6 and TRBJ1-5, is DAGVTQSPTHLIKTRGQQVTLRCSPKSGHDTVSWYQQALGQGPQFIFQYYEEEERQRGNFPDRFSGHQFPNYSSELNVNALLLGDSALYLCASSLWGGGRPQHFGDGTRLSIL.

This chain joins TRBV28 and TRBJ1-2, with D tentatively TRBD1 (5 bases). CDR1 and CDR2 from the germline V gene are MDHEN and SYDVKM. This CDR3 spans 15 amino acids. Trimming took 5 bases from V and 4 from J, leaving 17 bases between them. Here the CDR3 DNA reads TGTGCCAGCAGTGCAGATCACACAGGAGGCTATGGCTACACCTTC. This codes for CASSADHTGGYGYTF.

The rearrangement links TRBV5-8 to TRBJ1-4, with 10 bases that match TRBD1. Germline lookup yields CDR1 SGHTS and CDR2 YDEGEE. The ends lost 7 bases at V and 1 base at J; junction bases unmatched: 10. The CDR3 loop spans 17 amino acids. CDR3 DNA sequence: TGTGCCAGCGGACCGGGACAGGGGAGGGGAACTAATGAAAAACTGTTTTTT. This codes for CASGPGQGRGTNEKLFF.

The V and J genes are TRBV6-1 and TRBJ1-1; perhaps TRBD1 as D (6 bases). The CDR3 runs 14 residues. V was trimmed by 4 bases and J by 3 bases, leaving 12 bases between them. The germline CDR1 and CDR2 sequences are MNHNS and SASEGT. The CDR3 protein is CASSAGDEDTEAFF. The CDR3 DNA reads TGTGCCAGCAGTGCAGGGGATGAGGACACTGAAGCTTTCTTT.

This chain uses TRBV19 with TRBJ1-3; D is unclear. Germline V gives CDR1 LNHDA, CDR2 SQIVND (reference sequence). The CDR3 sequence is 13 residues long. V lost 6 bases and J lost 3, with 9 bases in between. The CDR3 spells CASRSVYGNTIYF. CDR3 sequence (DNA): TGTGCCAGTAGATCCGTTTATGGAAACACCATATATTTT. The full variable domain, with the rest looked up from reference TRBV19 and TRBJ1-3, is DGGITQSPKYLFRKEGQNVTLSCEQNLNHDAMYWYRQDPGQGLRLIYYSQIVNDFQKGDIAEGYSVSREKKESFPLTVTSAQKNPTAFYLCASRSVYGNTIYFGEGSWLTVV.

The chain employs TRBV6-4 and TRBJ2-2, with a weak D call TRBD1 (6 bases). CDR3 length: 14 residues. The germline gives CDR1 MRHNA, CDR2 SNTAGT. The V gene lost 7 bases and the J gene lost 1 base, with 10 bases spanning the gap. The CDR3 nucleotides read TGTGCCAGCATGAAGACAGGGAACACCGGGGAGCTGTTTTTT. Its translation: CASMKTGNTGELFF.

V is TRBV10-2 and J is TRBJ2-1, with 13 bases identical to TRBD2. The germline gives CDR1 WSHSY, CDR2 SAAADI. Trimming at V came to 6 bases and at J to 0 bases, leaving 11 bases not matched to a gene. This CDR3 is 19 amino acids long. The CDR3 nucleotides read TGCGCCAGCAGACGCTACTACGGACTAGCGGGGGACTCCTACAATGAGCAGTTCTTC. This encodes CASRRYYGLAGDSYNEQFF.

The V and J genes are TRBV27 and TRBJ1-2; possibly TRBD1 for D (5 bases). The CDR3 length is 17 residues. Looked up from germline, CDR1 is MNHEY and CDR2 is SMNVEV (reference sequence). The ends were cut back, 0 bases at V and 5 bases at J, with 19 bases in the middle. CDR3 sequence: CASSLSFPRDGFYGYTF. In nucleotides, the CDR3 is TGTGCCAGCAGTTTATCTTTCCCCCGGGACGGGTTTTATGGCTACACCTTC.

J is TRBJ1-1 and V is TRBV7-8, with D possibly matching TRBD1 (5 bases). V lost 3 bases, J lost 0 bases, and 14 bases lay in between. The germline CDR1 and CDR2 sequences are SGHVS and FQNEAQ. This CDR3 is built from 16 residues. The CDR3 DNA is TGTGCCAGCAGCTTGGGCGGGGGTTTGTTGAACACTGAAGCTTTCTTT. Translation gives CASSLGGGLLNTEAFF.

J is TRBJ2-2 and V is TRBV9, with D tentatively TRBD1 or TRBD2 (6 bases each). Trimming removed 4 bases from V and 4 bases from J, with 17 bases in between. CDR1 is SGDLS, CDR2 YYNGEE, per germline. The CDR3 is 16 amino acids. In nucleotides, the CDR3 is TGTGCCAGCAGCCCGTTTCGGGGGCGAGGCACCGGGGAGCTGTTTTTT. It is translated as CASSPFRGRGTGELFF.

The chain has TRBV9 and TRBJ2-5; D is possibly TRBD1 (5 bases). Germline V gene lookup returns CDR1 SGDLS and CDR2 YYNGEE. The CDR3 runs 15 residues. With 0 bases removed from V and 1 base from J, the gap between germline ends came to 10 bases. CDR3 sequence: CASSVDTGTQETQYF. The CDR3 DNA is TGTGCCAGCAGCGTAGATACAGGAACCCAAGAGACCCAGTACTTC.

This chain connects TRBV27 to TRBJ2-7; D uncertain. The V gene lost 6 bases and the J gene lost 1 base, with 13 bases spanning the gap. Germline V gives CDR1 MNHEY, CDR2 SMNVEV (reference sequence). The CDR3 length is 14 residues. CDR3 residues: CASRNAHGSYEQYF. The CDR3 DNA sequence: TGTGCCAGCAGAAACGCTCACGGGTCCTACGAGCAGTACTTC.

This chain joins TRBV20-1 and TRBJ1-2, with D hard to call. The germline V gene encodes CDR1 DFQATT and CDR2 SNEGSKA (reference sequence). The length of the CDR3 is 11 residues. The V end lost 3 bases, the J end lost 6 bases, and 8 bases lay between the germline ends. CDR3 in DNA: TGCAGTGCTAGGGTGGTCAATGGCTACACCTTC. It codes for CSARVVNGYTF.

This chain links TRBV19 with TRBJ1-6, with 7 bases aligning to TRBD1. CDR3 size: 14 residues. Germline V lookup: CDR1 LNHDA, CDR2 SQIVND (reference sequence). Trimming removed 4 bases from V and 7 bases from J; junction bases left unmatched: 4. The CDR3 is CASSRGGENSPLHF. DNA of the CDR3: TGTGCCAGTAGTAGAGGGGGCGAAAATTCACCCCTCCACTTT.

The rearrangement uses TRBV19 and TRBJ1-2; weak D call: TRBD1 (5 bases). This CDR3 has 14 amino acids. Trimming stripped 6 bases from V and 2 bases from J, with 13 bases between. Germline CDR1 and CDR2: LNHDA and SQIVND (reference sequence). DNA of the CDR3: TGTGCCAGTAGGCAAAAACAGGAGAACTATGGCTACACCTTC. This sequence encodes CASRQKQENYGYTF.

This clone appeared a few times. The V call is TRBV4-1, the J call TRBJ1-1; unclear D gene. The CDR3 is 13 amino acids. Trimming removed 0 bases at V and 3 bases at J, with 5 bases between. CDR1 is MGHRA and CDR2 is YSYEKL in the germline V gene. Written as DNA, the CDR3 is TGCGCCAGCAGCCAAGATGGGGACACTGAAGCTTTCTTT. Protein: CASSQDGDTEAFF.

The chain joins TRBV18 to TRBJ2-7; 12 bases line up with TRBD1. Unmatched junction bases numbered 10, after V lost 3 bases and J lost 4 bases. This CDR3 region has 17 residues. Germline CDR1 KGHSH, CDR2 LQKENI. The CDR3: CASSPTTRDRGLYEQYF. CDR3 nucleotide sequence: TGTGCCAGCTCACCTACAACCCGGGACAGGGGGCTATACGAGCAGTACTTC. Complete variable domain (other parts from reference TRBV18 and TRBJ2-7): NAGVMQNPRHLVRRRGQEARLRCSPMKGHSHVYWYRQLPEEGLKFMVYLQKENIIDESGMPKERFSAEFPKEGPSILRIQQVVRGDSAAYFCASSPTTRDRGLYEQYFGPGTRLTVT.

The J gene is TRBJ1-1, the V gene TRBV7-2; the D gene is possibly TRBD1 (5 bases). Trimming cost V 0 bases and J 1 base, with 21 bases left between them. CDR1 is SGHTA, CDR2 FQGNSA, per germline. The CDR3 consists of 19 residues. CDR3 sequence: CASSLARGLRSTKNTEAFF. The DNA for the CDR3 is TGTGCCAGCAGCTTAGCTAGGGGACTTCGATCTACCAAGAACACTGAAGCTTTCTTT.

The V call is TRBV7-9, the J call TRBJ1-2; no reliable D call. In germline, CDR1 is SEHNR, CDR2 FQNEAQ (reference sequence). Trimming shortened V by 0 bases and J by 2 bases, and 10 bases separated the two germline ends. The CDR3 totals 15 residues. In nucleotides, the CDR3 is TGTGCCAGCAGCTTAGCGTTGGGCCTCAACTATGGCTACACCTTC. Its translation is CASSLALGLNYGYTF.

This sequence joins TRBV7-9 and TRBJ2-3; TRBD1 is a possible D gene (6 bases). This CDR3 comprises 15 residues. V gave up 6 bases and J gave up 0 bases, with 13 bases separating them. CDR1 is SEHNR and CDR2 is FQNEAQ in the germline V gene (reference sequence). CDR3 nucleotide sequence: TGTGCCAGCAGTTTAAACAGGGACAGCACAGATACGCAGTATTTT. Residues: CASSLNRDSTDTQYF.